This passage covers 4 T cell receptor beta chains from one sample sequenced in a study of blood T cell repertoires in COVID-19. Profiled with immunoSEQ multiplex PCR; TCRdb holds only in-frame clones, not every one. The data contain 180,000 or so clones, roughly 90% of them singletons. The specimen was peripheral blood. The source is a woman aged 60 to 75 with COVID-19, enrolled during active disease.

This chain uses TRBV6-5 with TRBJ1-5, with D hard to call. Germline CDR1 reads MNHEY; CDR2 reads SVGAGI. V was clipped by 5 bases and J by 1 base, with 9 bases between them. This CDR3 is built from 14 residues. The chain's CDR3 is CASSRSMSNQPQHF. DNA for the CDR3: TGTGCCAGCAGTCGCTCTATGAGCAATCAGCCCCAGCATTTT.

This chain links TRBV15 with TRBJ2-6; the D gene is possibly TRBD2 (6 bases). Germline-derived CDR1 and CDR2 are LNHNV and YYDKDF (reference sequence). The CDR3 runs 17 residues. Trimming left V 2 bases short and J 0 bases short, with 11 bases between. The CDR3 protein is CATSRTDGSSGANVLTF. Here the CDR3 DNA reads TGTGCCACCAGCAGAACCGACGGGAGCTCTGGGGCCAACGTCCTGACTTTC.

J is TRBJ1-1 and V is TRBV5-6; D is possibly TRBD1 (6 bases). Trimming left V 4 bases short and J 1 base short, with 14 bases between. CDR1 SGHDT and CDR2 YYEEEE come from the germline V gene. CDR3 size: 15 residues. The CDR3 spells CASSPTPGQNTEAFF. The CDR3 region has the DNA TGTGCCAGCAGCCCGACTCCGGGACAGAACACTGAAGCTTTCTTT.

V and J are TRBV7-2 and TRBJ1-6, with 7 bases matching TRBD1. V dropped 5 bases and J dropped 10; count of bases not matched to a gene: 14. This CDR3 region has 16 residues. CDR1 and CDR2 (germline): SGHTA, FQGNSA. CDR3 protein: CASSQGQQGVRSPLHF. In nucleotides, the CDR3 is TGTGCCAGCAGCCAAGGCCAGCAGGGGGTGAGGTCACCCCTCCACTTT. The full variable domain, with the rest looked up from reference TRBV7-2 and TRBJ1-6, is GAGVSQSPSNKVTEKGKDVELRCDPISGHTALYWYRQSLGQGLEFLIYFQGNSAPDKSGLPSDRFSAERTGGSVSTLTIQRTQQEDSAVYLCASSQGQQGVRSPLHFGNGTRLTVT.